This T cell receptor (beta chain) was captured by sequencing in a study of CD8 T cells in Susac syndrome. A note on this clonotype: The antigen is undetermined.

An amount of RNA that ranged from about 0.45 to 1 ug was reverse transcribed with random hexamers. TCRdb redid the calling of the immunoSEQ multiplex PCR reads with MiXCR, one entry per CDR3 protein. The repertoire holds about 240,000 distinct CDR3 sequences, with 96% as singletons. With V trimmed by 3 bases and J by 1 base, 3 bases remained unmatched. Germline V lookup: CDR1 KGHDR, CDR2 SFDVKD. The CDR3 length is 18 residues. Notes on the study in general: CD4+ T cell repertoires in Susac syndrome exhibited no evidence of clonal expansion.

In contrast to the negatively isolated CD8+ and CD4+ T cells, TEMRA cells were FACS-enriched. V and J are TRBV24-1 and TRBJ2-1, with 15 bases matching TRBD2. This receptor was obtained from a human donor with Susac syndrome. Material: CD4+ T cells from PBMCs. Here the CDR3 DNA reads TGTGCCACCAGTGATGGACTAGCGGGAGGGAGATCCTACAATGAGCAGTTCTTC. It encodes CATSDGLAGGRSYNEQFF.